This T cell receptor beta chain was captured in a study of OX40 agonist ivuxolimab in advanced cancers. Across the study: Patients received the agonistic anti-OX40 (CD134) antibody ivuxolimab.

The CDR3 extends over 14 amino acids. The germline CDR1 and CDR2 sequences are SGHAT and FQNNGV. V dropped 1 base and J dropped 10; count of bases not matched to a gene: 7. Study-level results: Antigen specificity remained undetermined for the expanded peripheral T cells.

The method was immunoSEQ multiplex PCR; TCRdb's version includes in-frame clones alone and lacks a portion of them. The data show roughly 50,000 clones, with 80% to 85% seen just once and around 7.8% held by the top ten. As regards this clone: Its antigen is as yet unknown.

Sequenced material: CD4+ or CD8+ T cells sorted from blood, taken in a trial of the OX40 agonist ivuxolimab. The receptor comes from an adult with an advanced solid tumor such as melanoma, head and neck, liver or kidney cancer. V is TRBV11-2 and J is TRBJ1-1, with 9 bases fitting TRBD1. In DNA, the CDR3 is TGTGCCAGCAGCTTAGCCGGACAGGGGAGGGGAGCTTTCTTT. This encodes CASSLAGQGRGAFF.